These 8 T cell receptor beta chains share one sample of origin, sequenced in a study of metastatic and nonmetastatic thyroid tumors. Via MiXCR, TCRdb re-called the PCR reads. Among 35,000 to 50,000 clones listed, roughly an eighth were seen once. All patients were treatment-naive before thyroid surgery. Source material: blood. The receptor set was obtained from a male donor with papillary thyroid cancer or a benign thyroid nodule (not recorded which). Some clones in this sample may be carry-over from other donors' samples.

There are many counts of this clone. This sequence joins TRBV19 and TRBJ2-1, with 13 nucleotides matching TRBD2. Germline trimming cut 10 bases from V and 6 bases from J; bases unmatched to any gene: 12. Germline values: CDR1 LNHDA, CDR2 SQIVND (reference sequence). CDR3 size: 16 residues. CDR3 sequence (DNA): TGTGCCACCGCGGACCGGACTAGCGGGAGCTCCAATGAGCAGTTCTTC. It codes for CATADRTSGSSNEQFF.

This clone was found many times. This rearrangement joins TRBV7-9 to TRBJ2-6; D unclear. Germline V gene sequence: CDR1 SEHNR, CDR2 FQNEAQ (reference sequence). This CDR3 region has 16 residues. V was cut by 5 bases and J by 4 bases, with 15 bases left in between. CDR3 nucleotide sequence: TGTGCCAGCAGCCCCCATCCTGGGTCCGGGGCCAACGTCCTGACTTTC. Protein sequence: CASSPHPGSGANVLTF. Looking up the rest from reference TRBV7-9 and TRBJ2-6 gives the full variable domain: DTGVSQNPRHKITKRGQNVTFRCDPISEHNRLYWYRQTLGQGPEFLTYFQNEAQLEKSRLLSDRFSAERPKGSFSTLEIQRTEQGDSAMYLCASSPHPGSGANVLTFGAGSRLTVL.

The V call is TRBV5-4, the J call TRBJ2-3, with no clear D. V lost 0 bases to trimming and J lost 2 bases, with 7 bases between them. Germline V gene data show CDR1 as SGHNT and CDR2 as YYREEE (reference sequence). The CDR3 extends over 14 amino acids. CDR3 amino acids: CASSLDRTTDTQYF. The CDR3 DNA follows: TGTGCCAGCAGCTTGGATAGGACCACAGATACGCAGTATTTT.

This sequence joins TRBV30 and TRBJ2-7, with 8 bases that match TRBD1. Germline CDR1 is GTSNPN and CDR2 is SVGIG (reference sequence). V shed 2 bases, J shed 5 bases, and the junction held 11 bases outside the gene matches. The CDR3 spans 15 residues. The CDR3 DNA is TGTGCCTGGAGTCCCTTAGGACAGGGTGGGGACGAGCAGTACTTC. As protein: CAWSPLGQGGDEQYF. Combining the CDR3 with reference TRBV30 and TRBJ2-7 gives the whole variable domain SQTIHQWPATLVQPVGSPLSLECTVEGTSNPNLYWYRQAAGRGLQLLFYSVGIGQISSEVPQNLSASRPQDRQFILSSKKLLLSDSGFYLCAWSPLGQGGDEQYFGPGTRLTVT.

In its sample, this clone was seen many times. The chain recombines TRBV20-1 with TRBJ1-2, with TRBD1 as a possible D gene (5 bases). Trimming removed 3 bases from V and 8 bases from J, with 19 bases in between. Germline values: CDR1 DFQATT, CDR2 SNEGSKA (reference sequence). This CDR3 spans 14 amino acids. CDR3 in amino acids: CSASKGRGVGGYTF. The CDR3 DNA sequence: TGCAGTGCTAGCAAGGGCCGGGGGGTAGGAGGCTACACCTTC.

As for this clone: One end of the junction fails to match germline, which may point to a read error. This chain's CDR3 is CVSSYRPGLAGGTGELFF. The CDR3 region has the DNA TGTGTCAGCAGTTACCGGCCTGGACTAGCGGGAGGCACCGGGGAGCTGTTTTTT. J is TRBJ2-2 and V is TRBV6-5; 14 bases are shared with TRBD2. This CDR3 is 18 amino acids long. Per germline, CDR1 MNHEY and CDR2 SVGAGI.

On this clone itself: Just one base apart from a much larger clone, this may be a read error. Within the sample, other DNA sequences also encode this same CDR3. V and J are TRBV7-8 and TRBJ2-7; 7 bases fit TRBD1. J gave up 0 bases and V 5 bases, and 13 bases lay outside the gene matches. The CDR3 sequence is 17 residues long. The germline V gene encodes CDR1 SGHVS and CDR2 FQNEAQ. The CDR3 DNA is TGTGCCAGCAGCCCGGGGCCTGGACAGGATGTCTCCTACGAGCAGTACTTC. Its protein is CASSPGPGQDVSYEQYF. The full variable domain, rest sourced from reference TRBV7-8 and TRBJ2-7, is GAGVSQSPRYKVAKRGQDVALRCDPISGHVSLFWYQQALGQGPEFLTYFQNEAQLDKSGLPSDRFFAERPEGSVSTLKIQRTQQEDSAVYLCASSPGPGQDVSYEQYFGPGTRLTVT.

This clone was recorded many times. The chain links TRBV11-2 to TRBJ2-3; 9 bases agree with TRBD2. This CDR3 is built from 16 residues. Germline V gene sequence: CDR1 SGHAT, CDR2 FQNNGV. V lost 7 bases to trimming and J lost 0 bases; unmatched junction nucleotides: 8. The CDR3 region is CASTLAGGPSTDTQYF. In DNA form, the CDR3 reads TGTGCCAGCACGTTGGCGGGAGGGCCGAGCACAGATACGCAGTATTTT.